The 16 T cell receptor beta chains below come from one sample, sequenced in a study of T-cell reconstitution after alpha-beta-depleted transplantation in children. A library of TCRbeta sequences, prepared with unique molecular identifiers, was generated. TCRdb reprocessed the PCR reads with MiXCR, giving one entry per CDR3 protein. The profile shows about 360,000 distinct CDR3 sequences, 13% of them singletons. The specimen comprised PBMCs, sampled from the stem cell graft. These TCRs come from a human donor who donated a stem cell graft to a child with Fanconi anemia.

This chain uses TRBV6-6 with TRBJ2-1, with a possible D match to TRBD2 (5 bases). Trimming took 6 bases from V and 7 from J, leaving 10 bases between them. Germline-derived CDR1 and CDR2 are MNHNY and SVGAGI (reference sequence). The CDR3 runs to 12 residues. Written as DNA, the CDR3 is TGTGCCAGCAGGCTGGAGGAAAATGAGCAGTTCTTC. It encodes CASRLEENEQFF.

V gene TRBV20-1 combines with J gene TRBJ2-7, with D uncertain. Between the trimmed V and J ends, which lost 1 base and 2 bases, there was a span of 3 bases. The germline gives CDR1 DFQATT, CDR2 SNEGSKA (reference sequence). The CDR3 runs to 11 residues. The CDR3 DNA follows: TGCAGTGCTAGAGGGACCTACGAGCAGTACTTC. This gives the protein CSARGTYEQYF.

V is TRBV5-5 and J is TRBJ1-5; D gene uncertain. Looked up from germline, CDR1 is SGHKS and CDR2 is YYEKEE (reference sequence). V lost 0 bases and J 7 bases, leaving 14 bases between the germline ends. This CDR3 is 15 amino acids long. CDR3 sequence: CASSLDDGYGQPQHF. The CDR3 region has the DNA TGTGCCAGCAGCTTGGACGATGGGTATGGGCAGCCCCAGCATTTT.

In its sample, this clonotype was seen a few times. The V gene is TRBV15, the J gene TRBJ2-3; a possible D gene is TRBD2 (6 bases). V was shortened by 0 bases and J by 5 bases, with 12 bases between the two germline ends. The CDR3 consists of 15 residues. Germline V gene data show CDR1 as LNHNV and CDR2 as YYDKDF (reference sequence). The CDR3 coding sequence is TGTGCCACCAGCAGAGATCTGCTAGCGCAAGATACGCAGTATTTT. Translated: CATSRDLLAQDTQYF.

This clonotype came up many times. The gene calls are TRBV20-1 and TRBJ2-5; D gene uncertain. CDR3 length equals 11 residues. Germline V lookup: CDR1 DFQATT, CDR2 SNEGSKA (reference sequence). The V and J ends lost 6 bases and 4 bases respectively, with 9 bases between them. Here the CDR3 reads CSAKVGETQYF. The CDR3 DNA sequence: TGCAGTGCCAAGGTGGGAGAGACCCAGTACTTC.

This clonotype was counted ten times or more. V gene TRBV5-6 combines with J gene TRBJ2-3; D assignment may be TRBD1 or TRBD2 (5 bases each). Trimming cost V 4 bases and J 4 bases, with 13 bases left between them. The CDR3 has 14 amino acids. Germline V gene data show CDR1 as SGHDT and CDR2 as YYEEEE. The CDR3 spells CASSGGSIADTQYF. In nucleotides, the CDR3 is TGTGCCAGCAGCGGGGGATCGATCGCAGATACGCAGTATTTT.

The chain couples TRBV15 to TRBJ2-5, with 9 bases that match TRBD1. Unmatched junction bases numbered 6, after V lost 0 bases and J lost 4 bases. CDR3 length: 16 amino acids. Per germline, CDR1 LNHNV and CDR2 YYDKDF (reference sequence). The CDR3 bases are TGTGCCACCAGCAGAGATCGGACAGGGGACCCAGAGACCCAGTACTTC. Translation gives CATSRDRTGDPETQYF.

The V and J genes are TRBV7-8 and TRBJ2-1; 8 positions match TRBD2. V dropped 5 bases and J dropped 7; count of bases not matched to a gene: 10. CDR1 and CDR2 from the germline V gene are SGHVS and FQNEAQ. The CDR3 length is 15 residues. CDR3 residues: CASSPSGGSLNEQFF. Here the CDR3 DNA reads TGTGCCAGCAGCCCATCGGGGGGGTCTCTTAATGAGCAGTTCTTC.

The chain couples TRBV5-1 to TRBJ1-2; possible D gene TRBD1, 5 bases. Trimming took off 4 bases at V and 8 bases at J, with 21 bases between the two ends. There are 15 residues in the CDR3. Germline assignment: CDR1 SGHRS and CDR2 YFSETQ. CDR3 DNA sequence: TGCGCCAGCAGCATCCCGGGCAAAGACAGCAGAGGCTACACCTTC. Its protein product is CASSIPGKDSRGYTF.

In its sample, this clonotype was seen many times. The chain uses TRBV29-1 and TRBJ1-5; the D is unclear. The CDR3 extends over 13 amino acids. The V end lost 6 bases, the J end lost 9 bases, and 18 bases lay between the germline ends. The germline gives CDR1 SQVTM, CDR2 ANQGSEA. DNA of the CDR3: TGCAGCGTCGCGGACCGAGCCTTTGGGCCCCAGCATTTT. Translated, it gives CSVADRAFGPQHF.

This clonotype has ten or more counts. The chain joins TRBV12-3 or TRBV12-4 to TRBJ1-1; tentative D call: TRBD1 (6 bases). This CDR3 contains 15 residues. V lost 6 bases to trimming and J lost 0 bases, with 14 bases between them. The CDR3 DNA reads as TGTGCCAGCAGATCTTTGACAGGAATGAACACTGAAGCTTTCTTT. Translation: CASRSLTGMNTEAFF.

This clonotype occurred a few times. For the CDR3, the DNA is TGTGCCAGCAGCTTGCGGCACAACTTCGGAAACACCATATATTTT. It yields the protein CASSLRHNFGNTIYF. The chain couples TRBV5-5 to TRBJ1-3; no definite D call. This CDR3 has 15 amino acids. Germline CDR1 and CDR2: SGHKS and YYEKEE (reference sequence). V was cut by 1 base and J by 4 bases, with 12 bases left in between.

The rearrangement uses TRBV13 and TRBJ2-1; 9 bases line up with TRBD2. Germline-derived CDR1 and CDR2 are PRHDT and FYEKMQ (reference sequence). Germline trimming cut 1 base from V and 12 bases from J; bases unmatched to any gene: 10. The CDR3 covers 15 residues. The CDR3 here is CASSLALAGSPGQFF. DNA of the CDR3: TGTGCCAGCAGCTTAGCACTAGCGGGTTCCCCTGGGCAGTTCTTC.

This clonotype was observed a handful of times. The CDR3 region has the DNA TGCGCCAGCAGCGTACACGGGGGGGCAGAAGATACGCAGTATTTT. Amino acids: CASSVHGGAEDTQYF. The genes are TRBV5-1 and TRBJ2-3, with TRBD2 matching over 8 bases. V shed 4 bases and J 5 bases; nucleotides not matched to a gene: 9. The CDR3 loop spans 15 amino acids. Germline V gene lookup returns CDR1 SGHRS and CDR2 YFSETQ.

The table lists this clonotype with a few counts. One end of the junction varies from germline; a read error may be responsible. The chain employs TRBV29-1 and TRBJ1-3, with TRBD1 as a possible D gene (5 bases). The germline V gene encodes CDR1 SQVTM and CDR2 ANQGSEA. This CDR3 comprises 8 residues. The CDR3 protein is CSDGDGHF. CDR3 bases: TGCAGCGATGGGGACGGGCATTTT.

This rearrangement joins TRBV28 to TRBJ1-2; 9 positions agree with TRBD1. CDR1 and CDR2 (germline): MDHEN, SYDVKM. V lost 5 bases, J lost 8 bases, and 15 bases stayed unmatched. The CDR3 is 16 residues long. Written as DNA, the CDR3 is TGTGCCAGCAGTCCCAGTTATATGGGACAGGGTGGAGGCTACACCTTC. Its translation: CASSPSYMGQGGGYTF.